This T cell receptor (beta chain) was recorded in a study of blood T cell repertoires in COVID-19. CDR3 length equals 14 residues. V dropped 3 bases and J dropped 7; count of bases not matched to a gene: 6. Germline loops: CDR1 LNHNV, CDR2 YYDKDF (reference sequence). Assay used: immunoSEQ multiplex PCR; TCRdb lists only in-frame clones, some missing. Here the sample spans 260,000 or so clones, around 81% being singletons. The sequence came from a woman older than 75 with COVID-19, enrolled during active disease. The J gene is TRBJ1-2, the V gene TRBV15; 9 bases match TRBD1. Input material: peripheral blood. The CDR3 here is CATSSPDRGFGYTF. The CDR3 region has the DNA TGTGCCACCAGCAGTCCCGACAGGGGGTTTGGCTACACCTTC.